The 18 T cell receptor beta chains in this list originate from one sample, sequenced in a study of shared clonotypes between healthy human individuals. Using immunoSEQ multiplex PCR, the repertoire was profiled, and TCRdb retains in-frame clones only, with some absent. The sample includes about 2.4 million clones, roughly 93% of them seen just once. Input material: naive CD4+ T cells from PBMCs. Indicated subset: CD45RA+ positively selected. The receptors were gathered from a man between 18 and 35 years old in good health. Some clones in this sample may be carry-over from other donors' samples.

This chain links TRBV19 with TRBJ2-7; 13 nucleotides match TRBD2. The CDR3 spans 15 residues. Trimming cost V 8 bases and J 1 base; bases outside gene matches: 5. The V gene's germline CDR1 is LNHDA and CDR2 SQIVND (reference sequence). The CDR3 protein is CASGTSGAFSYEQYF. CDR3 nucleotides: TGTGCCAGTGGGACTAGCGGGGCATTTTCCTACGAGCAGTACTTC. The whole variable domain, remainder taken from reference TRBV19 and TRBJ2-7, is DGGITQSPKYLFRKEGQNVTLSCEQNLNHDAMYWYRQDPGQGLRLIYYSQIVNDFQKGDIAEGYSVSREKKESFPLTVTSAQKNPTAFYLCASGTSGAFSYEQYFGPGTRLTVT.

This clone was seen once. The CDR3 here is CASGLGLAGGNLKADTQYF. CDR3 bases: TGTGCTAGTGGCCTTGGACTAGCGGGCGGGAACCTCAAGGCAGATACGCAGTATTTT. This chain joins TRBV12-5 and TRBJ2-3, with 11 bases identical to TRBD2. The length of the CDR3 is 19 residues. Trimming cost V 6 bases and J 4 bases; bases outside gene matches: 18. Germline V gives CDR1 LGHNT, CDR2 FRNRAP.

V gene TRBV4-2 combines with J gene TRBJ2-2; D not resolved. Trimming shortened V by 0 bases and J by 1 base, and 18 bases separated the two germline ends. The CDR3 consists of 19 residues. CDR1 LGHNA and CDR2 YNFKEQ come from the germline V gene. CDR3 sequence: CASSQDSGSGAQNTGELFF. CDR3 sequence (DNA): TGTGCCAGCAGCCAAGATTCCGGCTCCGGAGCCCAGAACACCGGGGAGCTGTTTTTT.

The chain combines TRBV9 with TRBJ2-5; 7 positions agree with TRBD2. The CDR3 extends over 15 amino acids. With V trimmed by 0 bases and J by 9 bases, 11 bases remained unmatched. The germline gives CDR1 SGDLS, CDR2 YYNGEE. The CDR3 sequence is CASSVEAGTMGAQYF. The CDR3 coding sequence is TGTGCCAGCAGCGTAGAGGCAGGGACTATGGGGGCCCAGTACTTC.

The chain carries TRBV4-3 and TRBJ1-1; 10 bases line up with TRBD1. The trim removed 0 bases at V and 3 bases at J, leaving 1 base unmatched. Germline V lookup: CDR1 LGHNA, CDR2 YSLEER. The CDR3 is made up of 15 amino acids. CDR3 sequence: CASSQDGQGDTEAFF. As DNA, the CDR3 is TGCGCCAGCAGCCAAGATGGACAGGGGGACACTGAAGCTTTCTTT.

A single count supports this clone. The chain carries TRBV19 and TRBJ1-5; D is ambiguous. CDR3 size: 15 residues. The ends were cut back, 3 bases at V and 5 bases at J, with 14 bases in the middle. Germline CDR1 LNHDA, CDR2 SQIVND (reference sequence). Written as DNA, the CDR3 is TGTGCCAGTAGTATTAAACGAACGGCCCATCAGCCCCAGCATTTT. Protein product: CASSIKRTAHQPQHF. Based on the CDR3 plus reference TRBV19 and TRBJ1-5, the full variable domain is DGGITQSPKYLFRKEGQNVTLSCEQNLNHDAMYWYRQDPGQGLRLIYYSQIVNDFQKGDIAEGYSVSREKKESFPLTVTSAQKNPTAFYLCASSIKRTAHQPQHFGDGTRLSIL.

In regard to this clone: Other DNA sequences from this sample encode an identical CDR3 as well. This chain connects TRBV11-2 to TRBJ2-7, with 11 bases aligning to TRBD2. The germline V gene has CDR1 SGHAT and CDR2 FQNNGV. CDR3 length equals 14 residues. The junction had 0 bases not matched to a gene; V was cut back by 2 bases and J by 3 bases. The DNA of the CDR3 is TGTGCCAGCAGCTTAACTAGCGGGAGCTACGAGCAGTACTTC. Amino acids: CASSLTSGSYEQYF. The full variable domain, in which reference TRBV11-2 and TRBJ2-7 provide the parts outside the CDR3, is EAGVAQSPRYKIIEKRQSVAFWCNPISGHATLYWYQQILGQGPKLLIQFQNNGVVDDSQLPKDRFSAERLKGVDSTLKIQPAKLEDSAVYLCASSLTSGSYEQYFGPGTRLTVT.

The chain combines TRBV7-9 with TRBJ1-5; D is undetermined. V dropped 4 bases and J dropped 2 bases, with 9 bases sitting between them. Per germline, CDR1 SEHNR and CDR2 FQNEAQ (reference sequence). This CDR3 is 14 amino acids long. CDR3 amino acids: CASSSPEGNQPQHF. DNA for the CDR3: TGTGCCAGCAGCTCCCCCGAAGGCAATCAGCCCCAGCATTTT.

In the case of this clone: Other DNA sequences from this sample encode an identical CDR3 as well. The CDR3 nucleotides are TGCGCCAGCAGCTGGGGAACCGGGGAGCTGTTTTTT. Its translation: CASSWGTGELFF. The rearrangement joins TRBV5-1 to TRBJ2-2; D not resolved. Germline V gene sequence: CDR1 SGHRS, CDR2 YFSETQ. The V end was cut by 3 bases, the J end by 5 bases, with 5 bases between. This CDR3 is 12 amino acids long.

This clone occurred a few times. The J gene is TRBJ1-1, the V gene TRBV7-2, with D possibly TRBD1 on 5 matching bases. The CDR3 runs to 13 residues. Germline V gene data show CDR1 as SGHTA and CDR2 as FQGNSA. The V end was cut by 2 bases, the J end by 3 bases, with 7 bases between. The DNA for the CDR3 is TGTGCCAGCAGCTTAATGGGGGACACTGAAGCTTTCTTT. Its protein product is CASSLMGDTEAFF.

The rearrangement uses TRBV5-6 and TRBJ2-3, with D tentatively TRBD2 (5 bases). The CDR3 runs 14 residues. The ends were cut back, 4 bases at V and 6 bases at J, with 15 bases in the middle. Germline V gives CDR1 SGHDT, CDR2 YYEEEE. The CDR3 DNA sequence: TGTGCCAGCAGCCAGGACTTGAAAGAGGATACGCAGTATTTT. It codes for CASSQDLKEDTQYF.

The V call is TRBV5-6, the J call TRBJ2-7; D might be TRBD1 (6 bases). Trimming removed 2 bases from V and 3 bases from J, with 12 bases in between. The CDR3 is 14 amino acids. Germline assignment: CDR1 SGHDT and CDR2 YYEEEE. CDR3 nucleotides: TGTGCCAGCAGCTTCGGTGTACAGGGCTACGAGCAGTACTTC. The encoded protein is CASSFGVQGYEQYF.

The chain joins TRBV5-6 to TRBJ1-1; maybe TRBD1 (5 bases). This CDR3 region has 14 residues. Trimming stripped 3 bases from V and 10 bases from J, with 19 bases between. From germline, CDR1 is SGHDT and CDR2 YYEEEE. This CDR3 reads CASSSRLTSQGAFF. The CDR3 nucleotides are TGTGCCAGCAGCTCGCGTCTGACCAGCCAGGGAGCTTTCTTT.

As DNA, the CDR3 is TGTGCCAGCAGTTACCTCGAGCAGTACTTC. Translating it yields CASSYLEQYF. The chain links TRBV2 to TRBJ2-7; D is unresolved. The CDR3 sequence is 10 residues long. The ends were cut back, 5 bases at V and 6 bases at J, with 5 bases in the middle. The germline gives CDR1 SNHLY, CDR2 FYNNEI.

V usage is TRBV19 and J usage is TRBJ1-1, with TRBD1 matching over 10 bases. The V segment lost 4 bases and the J segment 5 bases; nucleotides outside the gene matches: 10. CDR3 length: 16 amino acids. Germline-derived CDR1 and CDR2 are LNHDA and SQIVND (reference sequence). The CDR3 bases are TGTGCCAGTAGTACCTGGGACAGGGGAGTTGGAACTGAAGCTTTCTTT. Translated, it gives CASSTWDRGVGTEAFF. Full variable domain (remainder filled in from reference TRBV19 and TRBJ1-1): DGGITQSPKYLFRKEGQNVTLSCEQNLNHDAMYWYRQDPGQGLRLIYYSQIVNDFQKGDIAEGYSVSREKKESFPLTVTSAQKNPTAFYLCASSTWDRGVGTEAFFGQGTRLTVV.

This clone was counted only a few times. The V and J genes are TRBV29-1 and TRBJ1-1; D not certain. This CDR3 comprises 12 residues. The germline V gene has CDR1 SQVTM and CDR2 ANQGSEA. V was cut by 8 bases and J by 6 bases, with 16 bases left in between. The CDR3 DNA sequence: TGCAGCACTAAGGAGCGGGCCGCTGAAGCTTTCTTT. It codes for CSTKERAAEAFF.

The chain carries TRBV7-2 and TRBJ2-7; maybe TRBD2 (6 bases). V gave up 3 bases and J gave up 6 bases, with 15 bases separating them. Germline V gives CDR1 SGHTA, CDR2 FQGNSA. The CDR3 extends over 14 amino acids. The CDR3 loop is CASSLRLGAGEQYF. The DNA of the CDR3 is TGTGCCAGCAGCTTGAGACTAGGGGCGGGCGAGCAGTACTTC. The full variable domain, completed using reference TRBV7-2 and TRBJ2-7, is GAGVSQSPSNKVTEKGKDVELRCDPISGHTALYWYRQSLGQGLEFLIYFQGNSAPDKSGLPSDRFSAERTGGSVSTLTIQRTQQEDSAVYLCASSLRLGAGEQYFGPGTRLTVT.

The chain uses TRBV7-9 and TRBJ1-2; no clear D gene. The V gene's germline CDR1 is SEHNR and CDR2 FQNEAQ (reference sequence). CDR3 size: 13 residues. The V end lost 2 bases, the J end lost 7 bases, and 11 bases lay between the germline ends. DNA for the CDR3: TGTGCCAGCAGCTTATTTAGGTCAGGTGGCTACACCTTC. Translation gives CASSLFRSGGYTF. Together with reference TRBV7-9 and TRBJ1-2, the CDR3 gives the full variable domain: DTGVSQNPRHKITKRGQNVTFRCDPISEHNRLYWYRQTLGQGPEFLTYFQNEAQLEKSRLLSDRFSAERPKGSFSTLEIQRTEQGDSAMYLCASSLFRSGGYTFGSGTRLTVV.